The 21 T cell receptor beta chains given below trace back to one sample, sequenced in a study of blood T cell repertoires in COVID-19. Sequencing used immunoSEQ multiplex PCR; TCRdb keeps in-frame clones, though not all of them. This repertoire shows fewer than 250,000 clones, 70% to 90% found once; its top ten account for less than 0.75%. The sequencing input was peripheral blood. These TCRs come from a man aged 40-55 years with acute or convalescent COVID-19.

This clone was counted a few times. The chain recombines TRBV5-1 with TRBJ1-2; 8 bases agree with TRBD1. Germline V gives CDR1 SGHRS, CDR2 YFSETQ. This CDR3 contains 16 residues. V was pared by 0 bases and J by 6 bases, with 10 bases of the junction left unmatched. This CDR3 reads CASSLAEDRERNGYTF. The CDR3 DNA follows: TGCGCCAGCAGCTTGGCCGAGGACAGGGAAAGAAATGGCTACACCTTC.

This chain links TRBV7-6 with TRBJ2-2; 7 nucleotides align to TRBD1. CDR1 is SGHVS, CDR2 FNYEAQ, per germline. The CDR3 runs to 17 residues. Trimming took 2 bases from V and 6 from J; bases not matched to a gene: 12. The DNA for the CDR3 is TGTGCCAGCAGCTTACAGGCAACAGGGGCAGGGCCCGGGGAGCTGTTTTTT. Residues: CASSLQATGAGPGELFF.

This clone was picked up one time. This chain links TRBV28 with TRBJ1-6; D is undetermined. Germline assignment: CDR1 MDHEN and CDR2 SYDVKM. The CDR3 is 14 residues long. The V end lost 6 bases, the J end lost 5 bases, and 11 bases lay between the germline ends. The CDR3 is CASRGGLDNSPLHF. CDR3 nucleotides: TGTGCCAGCAGAGGCGGACTTGATAATTCACCCCTCCACTTT.

The rearrangement links TRBV10-3 to TRBJ2-3; 7 bases are a match to TRBD2. With V trimmed by 0 bases and J by 0 bases, 12 bases remained unmatched. Germline V CDR1 and CDR2: ENHRY, SYGVKD. This CDR3 has 19 residues. The chain's CDR3 is CAISESDPVLAVSTDTQYF. In nucleotides, the CDR3 is TGTGCCATCAGTGAGTCGGACCCCGTCCTAGCGGTTAGCACAGATACGCAGTATTTT.

This chain connects TRBV27 to TRBJ1-4; 7 nucleotides agree with TRBD1. The CDR3 sequence is 13 residues long. The V gene's germline CDR1 is MNHEY and CDR2 SMNVEV (reference sequence). J lost 4 bases, V lost 5 bases, and 1 base had no gene match. CDR3 in amino acids: CASSGQVNEKLFF. The CDR3 nucleotides read TGTGCCAGCAGTGGACAGGTTAATGAAAAACTGTTTTTT.

The CDR3 reads CASSLKLGYEQYF. CDR3 sequence (DNA): TGTGCCAGCAGTTTAAAACTAGGCTACGAGCAGTACTTC. The genes are TRBV27 and TRBJ2-7; the D gene is possibly TRBD2 (5 bases). CDR1 is MNHEY, CDR2 SMNVEV, per germline (reference sequence). This CDR3 is 13 amino acids long. The germline V and J ends were trimmed by 2 bases and 3 bases, with 8 bases remaining between them.

This clone was seen a single time. The rearrangement links TRBV4-3 to TRBJ2-7, with a weak D call TRBD1 (8 bases). Trimming shortened V by 2 bases and J by 1 base, and 21 bases separated the two germline ends. The CDR3 runs 18 residues. Per germline, CDR1 LGHNA and CDR2 YSLEER. The CDR3 region is CASSQQGALAGVSYEQYF. In DNA form, the CDR3 reads TGCGCCAGCAGCCAACAGGGGGCCCTGGCGGGAGTATCCTACGAGCAGTACTTC.

This chain links TRBV3-1 (or the pseudogene TRBV3-2) with TRBJ2-1, with 9 bases matching TRBD2. Germline assignment: CDR1 LGHDT and CDR2 YNNKEL (reference sequence). The V gene end was trimmed by 7 bases and the J gene end by 5 bases; junction bases not matched to a gene: 9. This CDR3 region has 15 residues. CDR3 in DNA: TGTGCCAGCACTAAGGGGGTAGCGGGGGACAATGAGCAGTTCTTC. Encoded protein: CASTKGVAGDNEQFF.

The V gene is TRBV19, the J gene TRBJ1-2, with D possibly matching TRBD1 (6 bases). V was pared by 4 bases and J by 0 bases, with 12 bases between. Germline values: CDR1 LNHDA, CDR2 SQIVND (reference sequence). This CDR3 has 15 residues. The CDR3 loop reads CASSTTGIPNYGYTF. In nucleotides, the CDR3 is TGTGCCAGTAGTACTACAGGGATACCTAACTATGGCTACACCTTC.

A single count supports this clone. The V and J genes are TRBV18 and TRBJ2-7; 7 nucleotides align to TRBD1. Germline CDR1 KGHSH, CDR2 LQKENI. V trimming: 4 bases; J trimming: 6 bases; junction bases outside the gene matches: 3. The CDR3 runs to 12 residues. CDR3 DNA: TGTGCCAGCTCACGACAGGGCCCCGAGCAGTACTTC. Its translation is CASSRQGPEQYF. Full variable domain (missing parts from reference TRBV18 and TRBJ2-7): NAGVMQNPRHLVRRRGQEARLRCSPMKGHSHVYWYRQLPEEGLKFMVYLQKENIIDESGMPKERFSAEFPKEGPSILRIQQVVRGDSAAYFCASSRQGPEQYFGPGTRLTVT.

This clone was found once. The chain employs TRBV6-1 and TRBJ1-6, with D maybe TRBD1 (6 bases). V was trimmed by 4 bases and J by 13 bases, leaving 8 bases between them. Germline lookup yields CDR1 MNHNS and CDR2 SASEGT. This CDR3 is built from 11 residues. CDR3 loop: CASSVQGPLHF. CDR3 in DNA: TGTGCCAGCAGTGTCCAGGGGCCCCTCCACTTT.

The chain is built from TRBV18 and TRBJ2-3; D may be TRBD1 (5 bases). This CDR3 region has 15 residues. Trimming left V 3 bases short and J 0 bases short, with 10 bases between. Per the germline V gene, CDR1 is KGHSH and CDR2 is LQKENI. The CDR3 nucleotides read TGTGCCAGCTCACCTGGACAACATAGCACAGATACGCAGTATTTT. It yields the protein CASSPGQHSTDTQYF.

The chain couples TRBV6-2 or TRBV6-3 to TRBJ2-1; the D is unclear. The CDR3 has 14 residues. Germline CDR1 reads MNHEY; CDR2 reads SVGEGT. Trimming stripped 6 bases from V and 4 bases from J, with 13 bases between. In nucleotides, the CDR3 is TGTGCCAGCAGCCCCGAACGACTGTACAATGAGCAGTTCTTC. Translating it yields CASSPERLYNEQFF.

The chain joins TRBV7-2 to TRBJ2-5, with 13 positions matching TRBD2. CDR3 length equals 17 residues. Looked up from germline, CDR1 is SGHTA and CDR2 is FQGNSA. Germline trimming cut 5 bases from V and 10 bases from J; bases unmatched to any gene: 16. For the CDR3, the DNA is TGTGCCAGCAGCCGGGCCGGGACTAGCGGGACACAAAGAGGCCAGTACTTC. Protein product: CASSRAGTSGTQRGQYF.

The J gene is TRBJ2-6, the V gene TRBV7-2; the match to TRBD1 covers 7 bases. This CDR3 is 17 amino acids long. CDR1 SGHTA and CDR2 FQGNSA come from the germline V gene. The junction had 11 bases not matched to a gene; V was cut back by 5 bases and J by 4 bases. In DNA, the CDR3 is TGTGCCAGCAGCAGTCGACAGGGCTCCCCCGGGGCCAACGTCCTGACTTTC. Protein product: CASSSRQGSPGANVLTF.

This chain joins TRBV7-9 and TRBJ1-3, with D perhaps matching TRBD1 (6 bases). This CDR3 is built from 17 residues. Germline-derived CDR1 and CDR2 are SEHNR and FQNEAQ (reference sequence). V lost 3 bases to trimming and J lost 2 bases, with 17 bases between them. The DNA of the CDR3 is TGTGCCAGCAGCTTCCCGGCGGGGGGCAACCCTGGAAACACCATATATTTT. This encodes CASSFPAGGNPGNTIYF.

This chain joins TRBV7-2 and TRBJ2-5, with TRBD2 matching 9 bases. The CDR3 contains 17 residues. In germline, CDR1 is SGHTA, CDR2 FQGNSA. V was clipped by 1 base and J by 5 bases; unmatched bases: 11. The CDR3 bases are TGTGCCAGCAGCTTAGGAGTCGCGGGGGGGCCTAGGGAGACCCAGTACTTC. Translating it yields CASSLGVAGGPRETQYF.

This CDR3 reads CASSSSVETQYF. For the CDR3, the DNA is TGTGCCAGCAGCTCCTCCGTAGAGACCCAGTACTTC. V and J are TRBV3-1 (or the pseudogene TRBV3-2) and TRBJ2-5; D unresolved. Trimming took 5 bases from V and 4 from J, leaving 8 bases between them. CDR3 length equals 12 residues. Looked up from germline, CDR1 is LGHDT and CDR2 is YNNKEL (reference sequence).

CDR3 nucleotides: TGTGCCAGCAGCTCGGTCAAGGGGGGGAATAATTCACCCCTCCACTTT. Amino acids: CASSSVKGGNNSPLHF. The chain has TRBV5-6 and TRBJ1-6; TRBD1 is a possible D gene (6 bases). Trimming left V 3 bases short and J 5 bases short, with 15 bases between. This CDR3 region has 16 residues. Per germline, CDR1 SGHDT and CDR2 YYEEEE.

This clone occurred a few times. This rearrangement joins TRBV18 to TRBJ2-3, with D perhaps matching TRBD2 (6 bases). The CDR3 runs 17 residues. V was cut by 6 bases and J by 1 base, with 20 bases left in between. The germline V gene encodes CDR1 KGHSH and CDR2 LQKENI. The CDR3 region is CASSGAGGVGGTDTQYF. CDR3 nucleotide sequence: TGTGCCAGCTCCGGGGCCGGAGGGGTCGGTGGCACAGATACGCAGTATTTT.

V and J are TRBV9 and TRBJ2-1; 7 bases are a match to TRBD2. In germline, CDR1 is SGDLS, CDR2 YYNGEE. This CDR3 spans 15 amino acids. V lost 4 bases, J lost 5 bases, and 9 bases stayed unmatched. CDR3 coding DNA: TGTGCCAGCAGCCCCGGGAGCGGGGAACACAATGAGCAGTTCTTC. It encodes CASSPGSGEHNEQFF.